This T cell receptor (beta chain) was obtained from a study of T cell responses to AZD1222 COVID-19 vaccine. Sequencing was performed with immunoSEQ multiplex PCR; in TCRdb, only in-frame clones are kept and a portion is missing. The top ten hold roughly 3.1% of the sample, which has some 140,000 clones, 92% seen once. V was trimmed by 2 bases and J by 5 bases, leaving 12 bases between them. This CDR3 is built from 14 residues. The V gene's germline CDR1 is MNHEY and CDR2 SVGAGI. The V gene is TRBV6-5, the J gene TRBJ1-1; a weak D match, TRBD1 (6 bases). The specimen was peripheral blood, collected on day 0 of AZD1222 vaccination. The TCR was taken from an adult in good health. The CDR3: CASSYGQGRTEAFF. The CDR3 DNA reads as TGTGCCAGCAGTTACGGGCAGGGGAGGACTGAAGCTTTCTTT.